The rows below give T cell receptor beta chains drawn from one sample of a study of cytomegalovirus exposure and HLA in healthy donors. This table comes from immunoSEQ multiplex PCR, and its TCRdb copy is limited to in-frame clones, with some not included. The data contain roughly 98,000 clones, around 72% of them singletons. Sequenced sample: PBMCs. Source of these receptors: a man in his late teens or twenties in good health and CMV-seropositive. Each CDR3 is given with its conserved first and last residue. A D gene is named only where the DNA matches it firmly. Only some rows state a clone size, as once, few, many or a class for expanded clones.

TRBV18,-,-,TRBJ2-1,TGTGCCAGCTCTCCAATCACCGGGACAAAATACAATGAGCAGTTCTTC,CASSPITGTKYNEQFF
TRBV21-1,-,-,TRBJ2-3,TGTGCCAGCAGCAGGGAGAGAGCGGGGGTGCTATATACGCAGTATTTT,CASSRERAGVLYTQYF
TRBV28,-,-,TRBJ1-1,TGTGCCAGCAGACTGCGGGCTGAAGCTTTCTTT,CASRLRAEAFF
TRBV6-1,-,-,TRBJ1-1,TGTGCCAGCAGTCAGGGGTGGAACACTGAAGCTTTCTTT,CASSQGWNTEAFF
TRBV15,-,TRBD2,TRBJ2-3,TGTGCCACCAGGTGGCTAGCGGGGGGGCCGGAAGATACGCAGTATTTT,CATRWLAGGPEDTQYF
TRBV4-1,-,TRBD1,TRBJ2-7,TGCGCCAGCAGCCATGCGAAAACCGGGACAGGGAACGAGCAGTACTTC,CASSHAKTGTGNEQYF
TRBV25-1,-,TRBD1,TRBJ2-1,TGTGCCAGCAGTGATTCCCCCGGGACAGGGATCCACAATGAGCAGTTCTTC,CASSDSPGTGIHNEQFF
TRBV18,-,TRBD1,TRBJ2-1,TGTGCCAGCTCACCGGACAGGAATAGTGAGCAGTTCTTC,CASSPDRNSEQFF
TRBV2,-,TRBD1,TRBJ2-3,TGTGCCAGCAGGGCCGACAGGGCCAGGGGCACAGATACGCAGTATTTT,CASRADRARGTDTQYF
TRBV5-1,-,-,TRBJ1-1,TGCGCCAGCAGCTTCGGGGTCTCGAACACTGAAGCTTTCTTT,CASSFGVSNTEAFF
TRBV11-2,-,TRBD1,TRBJ1-5,TGTGCCAGCAGCCGGACAGGGAGCAATCAGCCCCAGCATTTT,CASSRTGSNQPQHF
TRBV5-4,-,-,TRBJ2-1,TGTGCCAGCAGCTTGGTAGGGGTCGGAAATGAGCAGTTCTTC,CASSLVGVGNEQFF
TRBV6-5,-,-,TRBJ2-5,TGTGCCAGCAGTCGGGACACAACGGGGTGGGAGACCCAGTACTTC,CASSRDTTGWETQYF
TRBV28,-,TRBD1,TRBJ2-7,TGTGCCAGCAGTTTAGGACAGGCGAGCTCCTACGAGCAGTACTTC,CASSLGQASSYEQYF
TRBV5-1,-,-,TRBJ2-7,TGCGCCAGCAGCTTGGTTGGTCTTACACGGGACATCTCCTACGAGCAGTACTTC,CASSLVGLTRDISYEQYF
TRBV11-2,few,-,TRBJ2-7,TGTGCCAGCAGCCAATTGGTGCACGGCGAGCAGTACTTC,CASSQLVHGEQYF
TRBV19,-,-,TRBJ2-1,TGTGCCAGTAGTATAAGGGGCCAGGGATCCTACAATGAGCAGTTCTTC,CASSIRGQGSYNEQFF
TRBV12-5,-,TRBD1,TRBJ2-1,TGTGCTAGTGGTTTGTCGGACAGGGGCAATGAGCAGTTCTTC,CASGLSDRGNEQFF